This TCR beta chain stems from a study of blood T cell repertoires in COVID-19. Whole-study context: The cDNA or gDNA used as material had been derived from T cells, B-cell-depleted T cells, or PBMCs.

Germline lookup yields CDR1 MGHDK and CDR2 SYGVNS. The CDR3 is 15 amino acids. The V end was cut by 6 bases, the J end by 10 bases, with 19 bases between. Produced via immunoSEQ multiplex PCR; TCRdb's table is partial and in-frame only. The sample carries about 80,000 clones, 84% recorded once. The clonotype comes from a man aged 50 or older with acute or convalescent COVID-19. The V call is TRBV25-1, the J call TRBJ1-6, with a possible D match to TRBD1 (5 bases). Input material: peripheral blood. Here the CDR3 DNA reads TGTGCCAGCAGCCGTGGGGCAGGGTCGTTATCACCCCTCCACTTT. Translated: CASSRGAGSLSPLHF. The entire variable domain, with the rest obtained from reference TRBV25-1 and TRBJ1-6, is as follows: EADIYQTPRYLVIGTGKKITLECSQTMGHDKMYWYQQDPGMELHLIHYSYGVNSTEKGDLSSESTVSRIRTEHFPLTLESARPSHTSQYLCASSRGAGSLSPLHFGNGTRLTVT.